Sequencing of this T cell receptor beta chain was carried out in a study of response to subunit inactivated influenza vaccine. CDR1 and CDR2 (germline): DFQATT, SNEGSKA (reference sequence). After removal of 8 bases from V and 4 bases from J, the junction contained 6 bases not matched to a gene. The CDR3 has 14 amino acids. TCRdb re-derived calls from the RT-PCR reads in MiXCR, one entry per CDR3 protein. The sample contains about 500,000 distinct CDR3 sequences, about 15% of which appear only once. Overall study findings and caveats: Each seasonal flu vaccination may recruit only limited new T cells, authors suggested.

Concerning this clonotype: What it recognizes is unknown.

This TCR derives from a man in his fifties or sixties who received an inactivated influenza vaccine. The sequencing used CD4+ T cells sorted from PBMCs, collected approximately 25 months after vaccination. The genes are TRBV20-1 and TRBJ2-3; 13 bases match TRBD2. The CDR3 protein is CSPTSGGHSDTQYF. Here the CDR3 DNA reads TGCAGTCCGACTAGCGGGGGGCATTCAGATACGCAGTATTTT.